The 27 T cell receptor beta chains in this list originate from one sample, sequenced in a study of PD-1 blockade in classical Hodgkin lymphoma (dated by TCRdb to 2020 to 2022). Taken with the paper, the label for time point translates to: cycle 1 day 1 (C1D1), immediately before nivolumab initiation. Every trial patient had relapsed after autologous stem cell transplantation, and cohorts A, B and C differed in prior brentuximab vedotin exposure. Library creation used the immunoSEQ multiplex PCR assay. TCRdb mirrors the immuneACCESS table, restricted to in-frame sequences. Some clones are absent from its copies; in checked studies, under half trace to an unresolved V gene, and the reason for the others is unknown. Across this sample there are about 13,000 clones, with just under 80% seen only once. The ten largest clones capture roughly 24% of the sample. The specimen comprised peripheral blood mononuclear cells (PBMCs), sampled at baseline. Receptors were obtained from a human donor with classical Hodgkin lymphoma.

This clone was counted once. This chain connects TRBV18 to TRBJ2-7; D is undetermined. This CDR3 spans 14 amino acids. Germline V lookup: CDR1 KGHSH, CDR2 LQKENI. The V gene lost 3 bases and the J gene lost 0 bases, with 9 bases spanning the gap. CDR3 coding DNA: TGTGCCAGCTCACCTATACAGCCCTCCTACGAGCAGTACTTC. As protein: CASSPIQPSYEQYF.

The V and J genes are TRBV27 and TRBJ1-5, with D hard to call. The ends were cut back, 2 bases at V and 0 bases at J, with 11 bases in the middle. This CDR3 has 16 residues. Germline values: CDR1 MNHEY, CDR2 SMNVEV (reference sequence). CDR3: CASSLGPSYSNQPQHF. DNA for the CDR3: TGTGCCAGCAGTTTAGGTCCTTCCTATAGCAATCAGCCCCAGCATTTT.

The chain links TRBV27 to TRBJ2-7, with a weak D call TRBD1 (6 bases). Germline V gene lookup returns CDR1 MNHEY and CDR2 SMNVEV (reference sequence). V lost 5 bases and J lost 4, with 15 bases in between. The CDR3 runs 14 residues. The DNA of the CDR3 is TGTGCCAGCAGTAAGAGGGGGTCCCTTTACGAGCAGTACTTC. Its protein is CASSKRGSLYEQYF.

CDR3 coding DNA: TGTGCCAGCTCACCACTGGAGTGGGGGTACGAGCAGTACTTC. The encoded protein is CASSPLEWGYEQYF. The rearrangement links TRBV18 to TRBJ2-7; D assignment may be TRBD1 or TRBD2 (5 bases each). Per the germline V gene, CDR1 is KGHSH and CDR2 is LQKENI. The length of the CDR3 is 14 residues. Trimming took 1 base from V and 4 from J, leaving 11 bases between them.

The chain combines TRBV2 with TRBJ2-2, with 9 nucleotides matching TRBD1. V lost 6 bases to trimming and J lost 5 bases; unmatched junction nucleotides: 7. The CDR3 extends over 15 amino acids. Per the germline V gene, CDR1 is SNHLY and CDR2 is FYNNEI. Written as DNA, the CDR3 is TGTGCCAGCAGACCCGGACAGGGGAATACCGGGGAGCTGTTTTTT. Its protein product is CASRPGQGNTGELFF.

This chain joins TRBV5-5 and TRBJ2-2; D is undetermined. V gave up 1 base and J gave up 3 bases, with 10 bases separating them. The CDR3 extends over 15 amino acids. The germline gives CDR1 SGHKS, CDR2 YYEKEE (reference sequence). CDR3 coding DNA: TGTGCCAGCAGCTTGATACGTTCGGACACCGGGGAGCTGTTTTTT. As protein: CASSLIRSDTGELFF.

The chain links TRBV7-9 to TRBJ1-1, with 8 bases lining up with TRBD1. Looked up from germline, CDR1 is SEHNR and CDR2 is FQNEAQ (reference sequence). V lost 5 bases, J lost 5 bases, and 7 bases stayed unmatched. The CDR3 loop spans 14 amino acids. CDR3 in DNA: TGTGCCAGCAGCCCGCAGGGGGCACCTACTGAAGCTTTCTTT. It specifies CASSPQGAPTEAFF.

J is TRBJ2-7 and V is TRBV7-2; D is unresolved. The V gene's germline CDR1 is SGHTA and CDR2 FQGNSA. The CDR3 loop spans 14 amino acids. Between the trimmed V and J ends, which lost 5 bases and 4 bases, there was a span of 15 bases. In DNA, the CDR3 is TGTGCCAGCAGCCCCACAGAATTGCCTTACGAGCAGTACTTC. Translating it yields CASSPTELPYEQYF.

This clone has more than one count but fewer than ten. Relative to the germline gene, one junction end is altered; a read error may explain this. The chain is built from TRBV7-7 and TRBJ2-3; 9 positions agree with TRBD2. Per the germline V gene, CDR1 is SSHAT and CDR2 is FNYEAQ (reference sequence). This CDR3 has 16 amino acids. The CDR3: CASSLGASGGTDTQYF. CDR3 DNA sequence: TGTGCTAGCAGCTTAGGCGCTAGCGGGGGCACAGATACGCAGTATTTT.

The chain couples TRBV7-2 to TRBJ1-2, with TRBD1 matching over 8 bases. Germline V gene sequence: CDR1 SGHTA, CDR2 FQGNSA. The J segment lost 4 bases and the V segment lost 5 bases, leaving 3 bases of the junction unmatched. The length of the CDR3 is 13 residues. CDR3 bases: TGTGCCAGCAGCGCCGGGACAGGCTATGGCTACACCTTC. This sequence encodes CASSAGTGYGYTF.

V is TRBV5-5 and J is TRBJ2-7, with 7 bases aligning to TRBD1. CDR1 is SGHKS and CDR2 is YYEKEE in the germline V gene (reference sequence). The ends lost 1 base at V and 3 bases at J; junction bases unmatched: 1. The CDR3 contains 13 residues. DNA for the CDR3: TGTGCCAGCAGCTTGACAGGGGACTACGAGCAGTACTTC. This gives the protein CASSLTGDYEQYF.

V usage is TRBV7-2 and J usage is TRBJ1-5; no clear D gene. The CDR3 has 13 residues. Trimming removed 5 bases from V and 7 bases from J, with 12 bases in between. CDR1 and CDR2 (germline): SGHTA, FQGNSA. CDR3 coding DNA: TGTGCCAGCAGCCCCGGGTGGGCCCAGCCCCAGCATTTT. The encoded protein is CASSPGWAQPQHF. Supplemented by reference TRBV7-2 and TRBJ1-5, the full variable domain reads GAGVSQSPSNKVTEKGKDVELRCDPISGHTALYWYRQSLGQGLEFLIYFQGNSAPDKSGLPSDRFSAERTGGSVSTLTIQRTQQEDSAVYLCASSPGWAQPQHFGDGTRLSIL.

This clone has a handful of counts. In DNA form, the CDR3 reads TGTGCCAGCAGCAAAAATAAGGGGGGCCCCAATTCACCCCTCCACTTT. This gives the protein CASSKNKGGPNSPLHF. V is TRBV21-1 and J is TRBJ1-6. TRBV21-1 is a pseudogene. CDR3 length equals 16 residues.

This clone was detected a few times. CDR3 in DNA: TGCGCCAGCAGCTTGTTCTCCGGGACCGACTCTGGAAACACCATATATTTT. Translation: CASSLFSGTDSGNTIYF. The chain uses TRBV5-1 and TRBJ1-3; D is possibly TRBD1 (5 bases). CDR1 is SGHRS, CDR2 YFSETQ, per germline. This CDR3 contains 17 residues. V gave up 1 base and J gave up 0 bases, with 14 bases separating them.

The chain employs TRBV19 and TRBJ2-7; the match to TRBD1 covers 8 bases. The trim removed 10 bases at V and 4 bases at J, leaving 6 bases unmatched. Looked up from germline, CDR1 is LNHDA and CDR2 is SQIVND (reference sequence). CDR3 size: 12 residues. The CDR3 sequence is CATYTGGYEQYF. CDR3 sequence (DNA): TGTGCCACTTATACAGGGGGTTACGAGCAGTACTTC.

The rearrangement joins TRBV19 to TRBJ1-2, with 9 bases matching TRBD1. J lost 6 bases, V lost 5 bases, and 4 bases had no gene match. The CDR3 loop spans 13 amino acids. Germline-derived CDR1 and CDR2 are LNHDA and SQIVND (reference sequence). CDR3 in DNA: TGTGCCAGTAGTCGACAGGGGGTCGATGGCTACACCTTC. Translated: CASSRQGVDGYTF.

J is TRBJ1-2 and V is TRBV6-5, with D possibly TRBD1 on 6 matching bases. V was trimmed by 0 bases and J by 6 bases, leaving 8 bases between them. The CDR3 is 13 amino acids. Germline V CDR1 and CDR2: MNHEY, SVGAGI. The CDR3 region has the DNA TGTGCCAGCAGTTACTCCGGGGGCCATGGCTACACCTTC. It codes for CASSYSGGHGYTF.

The rearrangement links TRBV7-9 to TRBJ2-1; D is possibly TRBD1 or TRBD2 (5 bases each). There are 17 residues in the CDR3. Germline V lookup: CDR1 SEHNR, CDR2 FQNEAQ (reference sequence). V was cut by 5 bases and J by 7 bases, with 24 bases left in between. The CDR3 region is CASSTTGAVSFTNEQFF. The DNA for the CDR3 is TGTGCCAGCAGCACCACCGGGGCGGTATCCTTTACAAATGAGCAGTTCTTC.

The chain links TRBV18 to TRBJ2-5, with 7 bases that match TRBD2. Germline assignment: CDR1 KGHSH and CDR2 LQKENI. The CDR3 runs to 13 residues. Trimming removed 0 bases from V and 6 bases from J; junction bases left unmatched: 1. In DNA form, the CDR3 reads TGTGCCAGCTCACCACCTAGCGGGCAGACCCAGTACTTC. It specifies CASSPPSGQTQYF.

The chain employs TRBV2 and TRBJ2-3, with D unclear. This CDR3 has 12 amino acids. CDR1 is SNHLY, CDR2 FYNNEI, per germline. Trimming took off 2 bases at V and 13 bases at J, with 13 bases between the two ends. The CDR3 reads CASSERLTLEYF. The CDR3 nucleotides read TGTGCCAGCAGTGAAAGGCTTACCTTGGAGTATTTT.

In this sample, this clone is medium-sized. The chain is built from TRBV30 and TRBJ1-1, with 7 bases fitting TRBD1. The J segment lost 4 bases and the V segment lost 4 bases, leaving 12 bases of the junction unmatched. This CDR3 comprises 15 residues. Germline-derived CDR1 and CDR2 are GTSNPN and SVGIG (reference sequence). The CDR3 DNA reads TGTGCCTGGATCAGTACGGACAGGTGGGGCACTGAAGCTTTCTTT. Its protein is CAWISTDRWGTEAFF.

There are a few counts of this clone. V usage is TRBV18 and J usage is TRBJ1-1, with D uncertain. Germline V CDR1 and CDR2: KGHSH, LQKENI. V shed 6 bases and J shed 0 bases, with 8 bases lying between them. This CDR3 spans 13 amino acids. CDR3 amino acids: CASSRAMNTEAFF. CDR3 nucleotides: TGTGCCAGCTCCAGAGCTATGAACACTGAAGCTTTCTTT. The variable domain in full, with the rest retrieved from reference TRBV18 and TRBJ1-1, is NAGVMQNPRHLVRRRGQEARLRCSPMKGHSHVYWYRQLPEEGLKFMVYLQKENIIDESGMPKERFSAEFPKEGPSILRIQQVVRGDSAAYFCASSRAMNTEAFFGQGTRLTVV.

The chain links TRBV14 to TRBJ1-2; no clear D. The germline V gene has CDR1 SGHDN and CDR2 FVKESK. The CDR3 covers 13 residues. V was clipped by 4 bases and J by 5 bases, with 11 bases between them. CDR3 protein: CASSPTLGYGYTF. The CDR3 coding sequence is TGTGCCAGCAGCCCAACCCTGGGGTATGGCTACACCTTC.

The rearrangement links TRBV7-7 to TRBJ1-2; D call uncertain. The CDR3 length is 17 residues. Germline assignment: CDR1 SSHAT and CDR2 FNYEAQ (reference sequence). Trimming left V 6 bases short and J 3 bases short, with 23 bases between. This chain's CDR3 is CASSDNQVRSVDYGYTF. The CDR3 coding sequence is TGTGCCAGCAGTGATAACCAAGTTCGGAGCGTCGACTATGGCTACACCTTC. The variable domain in full, completed from reference TRBV7-7 and TRBJ1-2, reads GAGVSQSPRYKVTKRGQDVTLRCDPISSHATLYWYQQALGQGPEFLTYFNYEAQPDKSGLPSDRFSAERPEGSISTLTIQRTEQRDSAMYRCASSDNQVRSVDYGYTFGSGTRLTVV.

This sequence joins TRBV27 and TRBJ1-6, with a tentative D call TRBD1 (6 bases). The ends were cut back, 5 bases at V and 4 bases at J, with 18 bases in the middle. Per the germline V gene, CDR1 is MNHEY and CDR2 is SMNVEV (reference sequence). The CDR3 runs to 17 residues. The CDR3 sequence: CASSRTQGVGYNSPLHF. For the CDR3, the DNA is TGTGCCAGCAGTCGAACACAGGGAGTAGGGTATAATTCACCCCTCCACTTT.

The J gene is TRBJ2-2, the V gene TRBV2; no definite D call. Trimming stripped 4 bases from V and 3 bases from J, with 3 bases between. The V gene's germline CDR1 is SNHLY and CDR2 FYNNEI. This CDR3 comprises 12 residues. CDR3 nucleotides: TGTGCCAGCAGTGTATACACCGGGGAGCTGTTTTTT. This sequence encodes CASSVYTGELFF.

This clone showed up just once. This rearrangement joins TRBV27 to TRBJ2-7, with no clear D. V was cut by 8 bases and J by 2 bases, with 16 bases left in between. The CDR3 loop spans 14 amino acids. In germline, CDR1 is MNHEY, CDR2 SMNVEV (reference sequence). As DNA, the CDR3 is TGTGCCAGCGCCGAGAGGTTTGGGGCCTACGAGCAGTACTTC. Its translation: CASAERFGAYEQYF.